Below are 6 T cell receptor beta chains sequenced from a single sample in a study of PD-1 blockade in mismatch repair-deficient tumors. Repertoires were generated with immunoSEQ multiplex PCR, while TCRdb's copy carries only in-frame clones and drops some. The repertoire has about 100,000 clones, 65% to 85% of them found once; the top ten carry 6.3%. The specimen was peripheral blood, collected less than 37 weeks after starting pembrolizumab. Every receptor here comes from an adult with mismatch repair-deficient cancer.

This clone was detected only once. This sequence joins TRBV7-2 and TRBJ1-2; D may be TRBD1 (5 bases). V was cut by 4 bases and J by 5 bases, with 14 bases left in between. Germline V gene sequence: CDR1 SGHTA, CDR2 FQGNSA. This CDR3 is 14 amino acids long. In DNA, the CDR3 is TGTGCCAGCAGCTCAACCGGGACGGGGTATGGCTACACCTTC. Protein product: CASSSTGTGYGYTF.

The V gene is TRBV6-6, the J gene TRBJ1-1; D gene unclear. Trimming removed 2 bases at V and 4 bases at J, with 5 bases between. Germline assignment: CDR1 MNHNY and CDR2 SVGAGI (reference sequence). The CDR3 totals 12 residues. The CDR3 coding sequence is TGTGCCAGCAGTTACGGGCCCACTGAAGCTTTCTTT. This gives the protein CASSYGPTEAFF.

CDR3 coding DNA: TGTGCCAGCAACAAAGCGGGACAGGGTAGTTATGAGCAGTTCTTC. It is translated as CASNKAGQGSYEQFF. This chain connects TRBV5-4 to TRBJ2-1, with 9 bases lining up with TRBD1. The CDR3 runs 15 residues. The V gene's germline CDR1 is SGHNT and CDR2 YYREEE (reference sequence). The J segment lost 8 bases and the V segment lost 6 bases, leaving 12 bases of the junction unmatched. Full variable domain (remainder filled in from reference TRBV5-4 and TRBJ2-1): ETGVTQSPTHLIKTRGQQVTLRCSSQSGHNTVSWYQQALGQGPQFIFQYYREEENGRGNFPPRFSGLQFPNYSSELNVNALELDDSALYLCASNKAGQGSYEQFFGPGTRLTVL.

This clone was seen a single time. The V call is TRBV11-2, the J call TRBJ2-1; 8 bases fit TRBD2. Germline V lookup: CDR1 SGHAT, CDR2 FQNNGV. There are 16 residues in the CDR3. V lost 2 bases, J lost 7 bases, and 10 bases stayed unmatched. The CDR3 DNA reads TGTGCCAGCAGCTTAAGCGGGAGCAGGGACCAGAATGAGCAGTTCTTC. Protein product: CASSLSGSRDQNEQFF.

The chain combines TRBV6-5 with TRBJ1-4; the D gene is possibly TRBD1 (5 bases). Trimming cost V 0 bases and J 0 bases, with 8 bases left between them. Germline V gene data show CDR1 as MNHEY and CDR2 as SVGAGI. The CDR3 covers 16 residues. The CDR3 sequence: CASSYSGPATNEKLFF. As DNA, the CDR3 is TGTGCCAGCAGTTACTCGGGGCCGGCAACTAATGAAAAACTGTTTTTT.

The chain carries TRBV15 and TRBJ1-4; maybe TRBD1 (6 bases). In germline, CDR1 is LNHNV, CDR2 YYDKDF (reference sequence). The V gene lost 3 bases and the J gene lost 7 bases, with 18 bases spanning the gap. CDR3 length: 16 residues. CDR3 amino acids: CATSSEVGGLGEKLFF. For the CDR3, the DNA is TGTGCCACCAGCAGCGAAGTGGGGGGCTTAGGTGAAAAACTGTTTTTT.